This T cell receptor beta chain was captured by sequencing in a study of T cells after yellow fever vaccination. Study in general: Some fractions had low cell numbers, and these were prepared with SMART-Seq v4 Ultra Low Input.

A process of 5'RACE template switching, which added a universal primer site and UMIs, was used to make TCR cDNA. TCRdb redid the calling of the 5' RACE reads with MiXCR, one entry per CDR3 protein. The table has around 120,000 distinct CDR3 sequences, approximately 14% seen once. This clonotype was observed a handful of times. Its antigen is still unknown. This CDR3 contains 17 residues. Germline-derived CDR1 and CDR2 are MGHRA and YSYEKL. The V end lost 5 bases, the J end lost 3 bases, and 20 bases lay between the germline ends. Regarding the study as a whole: Only a minor proportion of clonotypes was detected across both CD4 and CD8 compartments. Most clones from primary vaccination resurfaced after the booster (approximately 95% CD4, over 85% CD8).

This clonotype originated in a man younger than 30 who received the YFV17D yellow fever vaccine. The sequencing used CD8+ T cells sorted from PBMCs, collected 5 days after the yellow fever booster vaccination. This rearrangement joins TRBV4-1 to TRBJ1-3, with D possibly being TRBD1 (6 bases). DNA for the CDR3: TGCGCCAGCAGCAGAGGGACAAACAGGTTTCGTGGAAACACCATATATTTT. Its protein is CASSRGTNRFRGNTIYF.